This passage covers 14 T cell receptor beta chains from one sample sequenced in a study of PD-L1 blockade in urothelial cancer. The repertoire was sequenced with immunoSEQ multiplex PCR; TCRdb's copy has only in-frame clones and lacks some. The sample has about 41,000 clones; roughly four fifths are singletons. The sample was PBMCs, taken around atezolizumab (anti-PD-L1) treatment. Receptors were obtained from a man in his sixties with urothelial cancer.

The chain uses TRBV28 and TRBJ2-3; TRBD1 might be the D (5 bases). Trimming removed 6 bases at V and 3 bases at J, with 16 bases between. The CDR3 is 15 residues long. Germline values: CDR1 MDHEN, CDR2 SYDVKM. CDR3 residues: CASSQLERQTDTQYF. For the CDR3, the DNA is TGTGCCAGCAGCCAGCTAGAACGACAGACAGATACGCAGTATTTT.

The rearrangement links TRBV4-1 to TRBJ1-5; 8 positions match TRBD1. Germline CDR1 is MGHRA and CDR2 is YSYEKL. This CDR3 region has 16 residues. J lost 5 bases, V lost 3 bases, and 9 bases had no gene match. The CDR3 reads CASSQPDREGDQPQHF. The CDR3 bases are TGCGCCAGCAGCCAGCCGGACAGGGAGGGGGATCAGCCCCAGCATTTT.

For the CDR3, the DNA is TGTGCCAGCAGTGAAGGGACTGTGAAAGCCTACGAGCAGTACTTC. Its protein product is CASSEGTVKAYEQYF. V is TRBV6-1 and J is TRBJ2-7; D possibly corresponds to TRBD2 (5 bases). CDR3 length: 15 residues. Germline values: CDR1 MNHNS, CDR2 SASEGT. Between the trimmed V and J ends, which lost 1 base and 2 bases, there was a span of 12 bases.

J is TRBJ2-2 and V is TRBV19; D may be TRBD2 (5 bases). The CDR3 is 12 residues long. With 9 bases removed from V and 5 bases from J, the gap between germline ends came to 10 bases. Germline CDR1 LNHDA, CDR2 SQIVND (reference sequence). The CDR3 DNA is TGTGCCAGCACACTAGGTACCGGGGAGCTGTTTTTT. Translation: CASTLGTGELFF.

This chain joins TRBV9 and TRBJ2-7; TRBD2 agrees at 10 bases. V shed 2 bases, J shed 7 bases, and the junction held 9 bases outside the gene matches. Germline values: CDR1 SGDLS, CDR2 YYNGEE. The CDR3 is 15 amino acids. CDR3 sequence reads: CASSVGVAGGEEQYF. CDR3 nucleotides: TGTGCCAGCAGCGTGGGGGTAGCGGGGGGTGAGGAGCAGTACTTC. The complete variable domain, with remaining parts taken from reference TRBV9 and TRBJ2-7, reads DSGVTQTPKHLITATGQRVTLRCSPRSGDLSVYWYQQSLDQGLQFLIQYYNGEERAKGNILERFSAQQFPDLHSELNLSSLELGDSALYFCASSVGVAGGEEQYFGPGTRLTVT.

This clone has a single count. In nucleotides, the CDR3 is TGTGCCAGCAGCGTAGCAGGGATTCTCGGCACCGGGGAGCTGTTTTTT. Its translation is CASSVAGILGTGELFF. The rearrangement uses TRBV9 and TRBJ2-2; maybe TRBD1 (5 bases). Germline CDR1 is SGDLS and CDR2 is YYNGEE. This CDR3 is built from 16 residues. Trimming stripped 0 bases from V and 4 bases from J, with 13 bases between.

This chain uses TRBV15 with TRBJ2-7; D possibly corresponds to TRBD2 (6 bases). CDR1 and CDR2 from the germline V gene are LNHNV and YYDKDF (reference sequence). V lost 1 base and J lost 3, with 16 bases in between. This CDR3 has 16 amino acids. CDR3 sequence: CATSRGSQMGGYEQYF. The CDR3 nucleotides are TGTGCCACCAGCAGAGGAAGTCAGATGGGGGGCTACGAGCAGTACTTC.

This chain connects TRBV27 to TRBJ2-7; 7 bases are a match to TRBD2. Germline V gene sequence: CDR1 MNHEY, CDR2 SMNVEV (reference sequence). Trimming took 0 bases from V and 2 from J; bases not matched to a gene: 7. The CDR3 spans 16 residues. The CDR3 DNA sequence: TGTGCCAGCAGTTTATCCGGGGGGAGGGCCCCCTACGAGCAGTACTTC. Translating it yields CASSLSGGRAPYEQYF.

This chain links TRBV7-2 with TRBJ2-7; 7 bases agree with TRBD1. V lost 3 bases, J lost 3 bases, and 5 bases stayed unmatched. Looked up from germline, CDR1 is SGHTA and CDR2 is FQGNSA. The CDR3 sequence is 14 residues long. The CDR3 DNA reads TGTGCCAGCAGCTTGACAGGGAAGAACTACGAGCAGTACTTC. It yields the protein CASSLTGKNYEQYF.

The CDR3 coding sequence is TGTGCCAGCACTAGACAGGGTTTAGAAGAGACCCAGTACTTC. This encodes CASTRQGLEETQYF. The V and J genes are TRBV6-5 and TRBJ2-5, with TRBD1 identical over 7 bases. Germline CDR1 MNHEY, CDR2 SVGAGI. Unmatched junction bases numbered 8, after V lost 7 bases and J lost 3 bases. This CDR3 comprises 14 residues.

The chain carries TRBV29-1 and TRBJ2-2; D not certain. From germline, CDR1 is SQVTM and CDR2 ANQGSEA. The CDR3 extends over 12 amino acids. V was cut by 5 bases and J by 7 bases, with 11 bases left in between. The CDR3 nucleotides are TGCAGCGTTCCAACAGTTTTCGGGGAGCTGTTTTTT. It specifies CSVPTVFGELFF.

This chain uses TRBV5-8 with TRBJ2-5; D call uncertain. Germline assignment: CDR1 SGHTS and CDR2 YDEGEE. The length of the CDR3 is 13 residues. The germline V and J ends were trimmed by 4 bases and 5 bases, with 12 bases remaining between them. The CDR3 DNA reads TGTGCCAGCAGCCCCGTGGGCTTGGAGACCCAGTACTTC. It codes for CASSPVGLETQYF.

This clone was detected only a few times. V gene TRBV28 combines with J gene TRBJ1-3, with TRBD1 as a possible D gene (5 bases). Germline CDR1 is MDHEN and CDR2 is SYDVKM. The CDR3 loop spans 15 amino acids. V was trimmed by 5 bases and J by 4 bases, leaving 15 bases between them. The CDR3 is CASSPIRVSGNTIYF. The CDR3 DNA reads TGTGCCAGCAGTCCCATCAGGGTCTCCGGAAACACCATATATTTT.

This chain joins TRBV5-1 and TRBJ2-1, with a possible D match to TRBD2 (6 bases). The length of the CDR3 is 16 residues. Per the germline V gene, CDR1 is SGHRS and CDR2 is YFSETQ. Trimming left V 4 bases short and J 6 bases short, with 20 bases between. CDR3 nucleotides: TGCGCCAGCAGCCTTAGCCGGCCAGGGAGGTTCAATGAGCAGTTCTTC. This codes for CASSLSRPGRFNEQFF.